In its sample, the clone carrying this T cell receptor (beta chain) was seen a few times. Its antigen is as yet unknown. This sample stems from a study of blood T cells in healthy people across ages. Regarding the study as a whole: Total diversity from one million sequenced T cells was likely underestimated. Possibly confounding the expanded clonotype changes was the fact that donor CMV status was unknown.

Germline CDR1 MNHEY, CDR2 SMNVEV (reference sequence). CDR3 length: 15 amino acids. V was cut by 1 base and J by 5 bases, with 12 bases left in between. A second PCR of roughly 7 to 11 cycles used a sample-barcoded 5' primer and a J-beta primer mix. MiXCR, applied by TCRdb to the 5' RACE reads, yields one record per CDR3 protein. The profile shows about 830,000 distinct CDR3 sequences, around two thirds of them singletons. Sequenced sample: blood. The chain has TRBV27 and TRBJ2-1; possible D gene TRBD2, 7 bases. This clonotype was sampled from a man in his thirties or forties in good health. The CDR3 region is CASSLWAGAHNEQFF. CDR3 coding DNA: TGTGCCAGCAGTTTATGGGCGGGGGCCCACAATGAGCAGTTCTTC.